These 27 T cell receptor beta chains came from one sample sequenced in a study of glioma-infiltrating T cells. The iRepertoire nested amplicon-rescue multiplex PCR amplified TCR alpha and beta CDR3s from RNA. TCRdb independently ran MiXCR on the multiplex PCR reads; one entry per CDR3 protein. The profile shows approximately 130,000 distinct CDR3 sequences, about 22% of them singletons. The sequenced sample consisted of glioma tissue, nonneoplastic brain tissue, or PBMCs (not recorded which). The receptor source for this set is a human donor with low-grade glioma or glioblastoma, undergoing nonglioma brain surgery, or in good health (not recorded which).

The genes are TRBV20-1 and TRBJ1-1; D might be TRBD1 (5 bases). V gave up 3 bases and J gave up 5 bases, with 19 bases separating them. Germline V gives CDR1 DFQATT, CDR2 SNEGSKA (reference sequence). The CDR3 loop spans 15 amino acids. The CDR3 here is CSARGVLGGWTEAFF. The CDR3, as DNA: TGCAGTGCTAGGGGAGTCTTGGGGGGGTGGACTGAAGCTTTCTTT.

This clonotype was counted many times. The chain combines TRBV27 with TRBJ2-7, with a possible D match to TRBD2 (7 bases). The ends were cut back, 2 bases at V and 9 bases at J, with 20 bases in the middle. The V gene's germline CDR1 is MNHEY and CDR2 SMNVEV (reference sequence). The CDR3 consists of 15 residues. CDR3 sequence (DNA): TGTGCCAGCAGTTTAACCCGGCGGCGGGGGCGGGGGCAGTACGTC. It translates to CASSLTRRRGRGQYV.

The chain employs TRBV4-1 and TRBJ2-3, with D unresolved. CDR3 size: 14 residues. V gave up 1 base and J gave up 3 bases, with 8 bases separating them. The V gene's germline CDR1 is MGHRA and CDR2 YSYEKL. The CDR3 DNA sequence: TGCGCCAGCAGCCAAGGGGTTTTGACAGATACGCAGTATTTT. Its translation is CASSQGVLTDTQYF.

The chain combines TRBV12-3 or TRBV12-4 with TRBJ1-3, with TRBD1 as a possible D gene (5 bases). V gave up 6 bases and J gave up 1 base, with 16 bases separating them. This CDR3 is 16 amino acids long. The CDR3 nucleotides read TGTGCCAGCAGCCGACGCCTGCAGGGATCTGGAAACACCATATATTTT. As protein: CASSRRLQGSGNTIYF.

The sample holds many counts of this clonotype. J is TRBJ1-1 and V is TRBV20-1; the D is unclear. The CDR3 spans 13 residues. Trimming removed 2 bases from V and 2 bases from J, with 9 bases in between. Germline V gives CDR1 DFQATT, CDR2 SNEGSKA (reference sequence). This CDR3 is CSARFASNTEAFF. CDR3 DNA sequence: TGCAGTGCTAGATTTGCTTCTAACACTGAAGCTTTCTTT.

This clonotype has more than one count but fewer than ten. The chain couples TRBV5-1 to TRBJ2-3; D possibly corresponds to TRBD1 (6 bases). The CDR3 sequence is 15 residues long. The V gene's germline CDR1 is SGHRS and CDR2 YFSETQ. Trimming stripped 2 bases from V and 2 bases from J, with 12 bases between. As DNA, the CDR3 is TGCGCCAGCAGCTTTAGTCCAGGGGTCACAGATACGCAGTATTTT. It codes for CASSFSPGVTDTQYF.

About this clonotype itself: The junction shows a germline mismatch at one end, possibly a read error. The chain joins TRBV4-1 to TRBJ2-3; weak D call: TRBD1 (6 bases). CDR1 is MGHRA and CDR2 is YSYEKL in the germline V gene. The CDR3 has 15 amino acids. CDR3 residues: CASSPQGSSTDTRYF. The CDR3 DNA follows: TGCGCCAGCAGCCCACAGGGATCTAGCACAGATACGCGGTATTTT.

Ten or more counts support this clonotype. The gene calls are TRBV6-1 and TRBJ2-3; TRBD2 aligns across 13 bases. The CDR3 is 16 amino acids. CDR1 is MNHNS and CDR2 is SASEGT in the germline V gene. V trimming: 7 bases; J trimming: 2 bases; junction bases outside the gene matches: 6. CDR3 loop: CASTLTSGGFTDTQYF. The CDR3, as DNA: TGTGCCAGCACCCTGACTAGCGGGGGGTTCACAGATACGCAGTATTTT.

This clonotype was observed a few times. The chain carries TRBV6-1 and TRBJ2-7; no reliable D call. This CDR3 comprises 14 residues. The V gene lost 5 bases and the J gene lost 4 bases, with 15 bases spanning the gap. CDR1 is MNHNS and CDR2 is SASEGT in the germline V gene. The DNA for the CDR3 is TGTGCCAGCAGTTCCCAGGAATCACAATACGAGCAGTACGTC. As protein: CASSSQESQYEQYV.

This clonotype was picked up a small number of times. The chain employs TRBV19 and TRBJ2-5, with 9 bases identical to TRBD1. Germline V lookup: CDR1 LNHDA, CDR2 SQIVND (reference sequence). The CDR3 has 17 amino acids. V shed 5 bases and J 5 bases; nucleotides not matched to a gene: 15. The DNA for the CDR3 is TGTGCCAGTAGTTCCCACCCGGGACAGGGAGGTTTTGAGACCCAGTACTTC. Residues: CASSSHPGQGGFETQYF.

The chain combines TRBV12-3 or TRBV12-4 with TRBJ2-2; D is ambiguous. The V end was cut by 5 bases, the J end by 5 bases, with 9 bases between. CDR3 length: 13 amino acids. The CDR3 spells CASSPTRTGELFF. The CDR3 DNA reads as TGTGCCAGCAGTCCGACCCGGACCGGGGAGCTGTTTTTT.

As to this clonotype: A much larger clone sits a single nucleotide away, making a read error possible. This sequence joins TRBV6-1 and TRBJ1-1; possible D gene TRBD1, 6 bases. V was pared by 5 bases and J by 5 bases, with 18 bases between. The CDR3 sequence is 15 residues long. The germline V gene has CDR1 MNHNS and CDR2 SASEGT. CDR3 sequence reads: CASSHSVTGGTEAFF. The CDR3 region has the DNA TGTGCCAGCAGTCACTCCGTGACAGGAGGGACTGAAGCTTTCTTT.

In its sample, this clonotype was seen many times. The chain employs TRBV6-1 and TRBJ2-3; D remains unclear. This CDR3 contains 13 residues. Per the germline V gene, CDR1 is MNHNS and CDR2 is SASEGT. Trimming cost V 6 bases and J 0 bases, with 7 bases left between them. The DNA of the CDR3 is TGTGCCAGCAGACCCCAGAGCACAGATACGCAGTATTTT. It codes for CASRPQSTDTQYF.

V usage is TRBV7-3 and J usage is TRBJ1-5, with TRBD1 matching 8 bases. CDR1 SGHTA and CDR2 FQGTGA come from the germline V gene. Losses at the gene ends were 4 bases for V and 5 bases for J; bases not matched to a gene: 4. The CDR3 totals 14 residues. Written as DNA, the CDR3 is TGTGCCAGCAGCTCCTTGACAGGGGATCAGCCCCAGCATTTT. This translates into CASSSLTGDQPQHF.

This clonotype was picked up many times. V is TRBV6-1 and J is TRBJ1-2; TRBD1 aligns across 7 bases. With 7 bases clipped from V and 4 bases from J, the junction kept 6 bases outside the gene matches. CDR1 is MNHNS, CDR2 SASEGT, per germline. The CDR3 consists of 13 residues. The CDR3 reads CASIPDRSYGYTF. The CDR3 coding sequence is TGTGCCAGCATCCCGGACAGGAGCTATGGCTACACCTTC.

This CDR3 is CASRPDFSGNTIYF. The CDR3, as DNA: TGTGCCAGCCGCCCTGACTTCTCTGGAAACACCATATATTTT. The chain carries TRBV6-1 and TRBJ1-3; unclear D gene. The length of the CDR3 is 14 residues. Germline V lookup: CDR1 MNHNS, CDR2 SASEGT. Trimming took 8 bases from V and 0 from J, leaving 11 bases between them.

DNA of the CDR3: TGTGCCAGCAGGGAGAACAGGGTAGGGAATCAGCCCCAGCATTTT. As protein: CASRENRVGNQPQHF. This chain connects TRBV7-9 to TRBJ1-5; D might be TRBD1 (6 bases). The CDR3 consists of 15 residues. Trimming shortened V by 6 bases and J by 4 bases, and 16 bases separated the two germline ends. Germline V lookup: CDR1 SEHNR, CDR2 FQNEAQ (reference sequence).

With regard to this clonotype: The junction and the germline gene differ at one end; a read error may be behind it. The chain links TRBV27 to TRBJ1-1; D is unresolved. This CDR3 region has 12 residues. Germline-derived CDR1 and CDR2 are MNHEY and SMNVEV (reference sequence). The CDR3 region has the DNA TGTGCCAGCAGTTTAGGTGGGCACCTGTTACTCTTT. It yields the protein CASSLGGHLLLF.

This clonotype appeared many times. V and J are TRBV7-2 and TRBJ1-1; the D is unclear. Germline CDR1 SGHTA, CDR2 FQGNSA. The CDR3 has 16 amino acids. The germline V and J ends were trimmed by 1 base and 0 bases, with 12 bases remaining between them. CDR3 DNA: TGTGCCAGCAGCTTAGTGTGGGGAGCGGTGAACACTGAAGCTTTCTTT. The encoded protein is CASSLVWGAVNTEAFF.

V usage is TRBV3-1 and J usage is TRBJ2-7, with 7 positions matching TRBD1. Trimming removed 6 bases from V and 7 bases from J; junction bases left unmatched: 9. CDR1 is LGHDT and CDR2 is YNNKEL in the germline V gene (reference sequence). The CDR3 contains 13 residues. The DNA for the CDR3 is TGTGCCAGCAGGCAGACAGGGTCGGATGAGCAGTACGTC. Protein product: CASRQTGSDEQYV.

As for this clonotype: At one end the junction does not follow the germline gene, possibly because of a read error. The V gene is TRBV6-1, the J gene TRBJ1-5, with D possibly matching TRBD1 (5 bases). The CDR3 spans 15 residues. Germline CDR1 MNHNS, CDR2 SASEGT. The CDR3 nucleotides are TGTGCCAGCACCTACGGGGGTTTGAGCAATCAGCCCAAGCATTTT. This codes for CASTYGGLSNQPKHF.

This clonotype was observed at least ten times. V usage is TRBV6-1 and J usage is TRBJ2-1, with D unresolved. Germline CDR1 and CDR2: MNHNS and SASEGT. The CDR3 sequence is 14 residues long. V gave up 7 bases and J gave up 2 bases, with 12 bases separating them. CDR3 loop: CASKSLRPYNEQFF. The CDR3 DNA is TGTGCCAGCAAGTCCCTGAGACCCTACAATGAGCAGTTCTTC.

The V and J genes are TRBV12-3 or TRBV12-4 and TRBJ2-1, with 7 positions matching TRBD2. V lost 8 bases to trimming and J lost 3 bases; unmatched junction nucleotides: 4. The CDR3 spans 13 residues. The DNA for the CDR3 is TGTGCCAGCCGGGGGGACCACTACAATGAGCAGTTCTTC. It translates to CASRGDHYNEQFF.

This clonotype has at least ten counts. V usage is TRBV7-3 and J usage is TRBJ1-6; the match to TRBD1 covers 9 bases. The germline V gene encodes CDR1 SGHTA and CDR2 FQGTGA. The V and J ends lost 4 bases and 10 bases, in that order; junction bases with no gene match: 5. This CDR3 is 14 amino acids long. CDR3 nucleotide sequence: TGTGCCAGCAGCTCGGGACAGGGACGATCACCCCTCCACTTT. It encodes CASSSGQGRSPLHF. The variable domain in full, completed from reference TRBV7-3 and TRBJ1-6, reads GAGVSQTPSNKVTEKGKYVELRCDPISGHTALYWYRQSLGQGPEFLIYFQGTGAADDSGLPNDRFFAVRPEGSVSTLKIQRTERGDSAVYLCASSSGQGRSPLHFGNGTRLTVT.

Many counts were recorded for this clonotype. The V gene is TRBV6-6, the J gene TRBJ1-6; D uncertain. Germline V CDR1 and CDR2: MNHNY, SVGAGI (reference sequence). This CDR3 spans 16 amino acids. V was cut by 2 bases and J by 7 bases, with 15 bases left in between. CDR3 DNA sequence: TGTGCCAGCAGTTACGACCGGCCCGGGAGCAATTCACCCCTCCACTTT. It encodes CASSYDRPGSNSPLHF.

This clonotype was seen many times. This chain uses TRBV6-2 or TRBV6-3 with TRBJ1-2; 12 bases line up with TRBD1. Per the germline V gene, CDR1 is MNHEY and CDR2 is SVGEGT. V trimming: 6 bases; J trimming: 4 bases; junction bases outside the gene matches: 12. CDR3 size: 17 residues. The CDR3: CASREWGQGAFGYGYTF. DNA for the CDR3: TGTGCCAGCAGGGAGTGGGGACAGGGGGCGTTTGGCTATGGCTACACCTTC.

A few counts support this clonotype. The chain recombines TRBV11-3 with TRBJ2-1, with 9 bases aligning to TRBD1. With V trimmed by 5 bases and J by 9 bases, 8 bases remained unmatched. CDR3 size: 14 residues. CDR1 and CDR2 from the germline V gene are SGHNT and YENEEA. The CDR3 here is CASSLGQGWGEQFF. The CDR3 nucleotides read TGTGCCAGCAGCCTTGGACAGGGGTGGGGTGAGCAGTTCTTC.